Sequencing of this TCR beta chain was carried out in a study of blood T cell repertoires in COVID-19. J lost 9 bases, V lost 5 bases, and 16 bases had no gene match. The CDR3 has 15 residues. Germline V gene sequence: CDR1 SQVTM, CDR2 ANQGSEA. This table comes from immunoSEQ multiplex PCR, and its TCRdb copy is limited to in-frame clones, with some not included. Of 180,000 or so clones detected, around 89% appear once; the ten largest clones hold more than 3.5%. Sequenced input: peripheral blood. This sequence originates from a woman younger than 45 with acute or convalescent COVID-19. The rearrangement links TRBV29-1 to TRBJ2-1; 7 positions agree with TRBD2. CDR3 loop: CSVTGGSSWGGEQFF. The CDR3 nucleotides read TGCAGCGTTACTGGCGGGAGTTCCTGGGGGGGTGAGCAGTTCTTC.